One sample yielded the 32 T cell receptor beta chains listed below, sequenced in a study of blood T cell repertoires in COVID-19. Profiled with immunoSEQ multiplex PCR; TCRdb holds only in-frame clones, not every one. The sample lists approximately 150,000 clones; approximately 87% were seen once. Material: peripheral blood. The receptor source for this set is a man between 70 and 80 years old with active COVID-19.

This clone was seen only a few times. V gene TRBV7-9 combines with J gene TRBJ2-1, with 9 bases identical to TRBD2. The CDR3 consists of 15 residues. V shed 4 bases, J shed 7 bases, and the junction held 8 bases outside the gene matches. Germline values: CDR1 SEHNR, CDR2 FQNEAQ (reference sequence). CDR3 DNA sequence: TGTGCCAGCAGCTCCGGGACTAGCCCCTGGAATGAGCAGTTCTTC. This sequence encodes CASSSGTSPWNEQFF.

The chain is built from TRBV7-2 and TRBJ2-1, with 9 bases that match TRBD1. Germline CDR1 SGHTA, CDR2 FQGNSA. This CDR3 has 16 amino acids. With V trimmed by 4 bases and J by 4 bases, 8 bases remained unmatched. In DNA, the CDR3 is TGTGCCAGCAGCTCCAGAAAGGGACAGGGATACAATGAGCAGTTCTTC. This encodes CASSSRKGQGYNEQFF.

V is TRBV7-9 and J is TRBJ2-5; 7 nucleotides align to TRBD2. The CDR3 sequence is 16 residues long. Germline CDR1 and CDR2: SEHNR and FQNEAQ (reference sequence). The trim removed 0 bases at V and 0 bases at J, leaving 4 bases unmatched. CDR3 residues: CASSLAQLADQETQYF. The DNA for the CDR3 is TGTGCCAGCAGCTTAGCGCAGCTAGCGGACCAAGAGACCCAGTACTTC.

The chain carries TRBV12-5 and TRBJ2-5; TRBD1 is a possible D gene (6 bases). Looked up from germline, CDR1 is LGHNT and CDR2 is FRNRAP. The CDR3 has 16 residues. V was shortened by 6 bases and J by 0 bases, with 17 bases between the two germline ends. The CDR3 DNA reads TGTGCTAGTGGCCCTACGACAGGCTCGTACCAAGAGACCCAGTACTTC. Protein product: CASGPTTGSYQETQYF.

This clone is a singleton in its sample. The chain employs TRBV5-1 and TRBJ2-5; 11 nucleotides match TRBD1. The CDR3 runs 15 residues. The V and J ends lost 4 bases and 5 bases, in that order; junction bases with no gene match: 7. Germline assignment: CDR1 SGHRS and CDR2 YFSETQ. The CDR3 DNA follows: TGCGCCAGCAGCCTCGGGACAGGGGGTAGGGAGACCCAGTACTTC. Translation: CASSLGTGGRETQYF.

The J gene is TRBJ2-1, the V gene TRBV30; D is undetermined. The V end was cut by 0 bases, the J end by 4 bases, with 10 bases between. Germline lookup yields CDR1 GTSNPN and CDR2 SVGIG (reference sequence). The CDR3 has 14 residues. The CDR3: CAWSVTSGYNEQFF. For the CDR3, the DNA is TGTGCCTGGAGTGTAACATCCGGGTACAATGAGCAGTTCTTC.

The chain joins TRBV7-3 to TRBJ2-7; possible D gene TRBD2, 6 bases. This CDR3 has 13 residues. V lost 5 bases, J lost 3 bases, and 11 bases lay in between. The germline gives CDR1 SGHTA, CDR2 FQGTGA. CDR3 region: CASSPGGSYEQYF. CDR3 nucleotides: TGTGCCAGCAGCCCTGGGGGGAGCTACGAGCAGTACTTC.

This clone was found once. The chain employs TRBV24-1 and TRBJ1-2; weak D call: TRBD1 (6 bases). Trimming removed 4 bases from V and 2 bases from J, with 7 bases in between. Germline values: CDR1 KGHDR, CDR2 SFDVKD. The CDR3 runs 13 residues. This CDR3 reads CATSEQGNYGYTF. CDR3 DNA: TGTGCCACCAGTGAACAGGGAAACTATGGCTACACCTTC.

This clone was found a few times. V gene TRBV27 combines with J gene TRBJ2-7; 7 bases are shared with TRBD1. CDR1 MNHEY and CDR2 SMNVEV come from the germline V gene (reference sequence). The CDR3 has 15 amino acids. V was clipped by 2 bases and J by 1 base; unmatched bases: 5. CDR3 residues: CASSLQGGLSYEQYF. The CDR3, as DNA: TGTGCCAGCAGTTTACAAGGGGGCCTTTCCTACGAGCAGTACTTC.

This chain connects TRBV4-2 to TRBJ1-5, with 10 bases lining up with TRBD1. The CDR3 runs to 16 residues. After removal of 1 base from V and 5 bases from J, the junction contained 5 bases not matched to a gene. Looked up from germline, CDR1 is LGHNA and CDR2 is YNFKEQ. The CDR3 coding sequence is TGTGCCAGCAGCCAAGTGACAGGGGGCTTTGATCAGCCCCAGCATTTT. It encodes CASSQVTGGFDQPQHF.

The chain links TRBV25-1 to TRBJ1-4; the match to TRBD1 covers 10 bases. V lost 6 bases and J lost 5; bases outside the gene matches: 12. The CDR3 has 17 residues. Per germline, CDR1 MGHDK and CDR2 SYGVNS. The CDR3 spells CASSPGTGAYRNEKLFF. In nucleotides, the CDR3 is TGTGCCAGCAGCCCCGGGACAGGGGCTTACAGGAATGAAAAACTGTTTTTT.

The chain links TRBV11-3 to TRBJ2-1; 13 nucleotides line up with TRBD2. V gave up 1 base and J gave up 8 bases; unmatched junction bases: 8. CDR1 and CDR2 from the germline V gene are SGHNT and YENEEA. This CDR3 has 17 amino acids. The CDR3 loop is CASSLGTSGRGKHEQFF. In DNA form, the CDR3 reads TGTGCCAGCAGCTTAGGGACTAGCGGGAGAGGAAAGCATGAGCAGTTCTTC.

The chain combines TRBV19 with TRBJ1-1, with D maybe TRBD1 (5 bases). Between the trimmed V and J ends, which lost 5 bases and 1 base, there was a span of 11 bases. The CDR3 has 14 residues. Looked up from germline, CDR1 is LNHDA and CDR2 is SQIVND (reference sequence). The chain's CDR3 is CASSWRGRNTEAFF. CDR3 DNA: TGTGCCAGTAGTTGGCGGGGGAGGAACACTGAAGCTTTCTTT.

The V gene is TRBV5-1, the J gene TRBJ2-7, with TRBD2 matching over 14 bases. In germline, CDR1 is SGHRS, CDR2 YFSETQ. This CDR3 contains 15 residues. Losses at the gene ends were 0 bases for V and 7 bases for J; bases not matched to a gene: 3. CDR3 sequence: CASSLVGLAGEEQYF. The CDR3 DNA reads TGCGCCAGCAGCTTGGTGGGACTAGCGGGGGAAGAGCAGTACTTC.

The chain recombines TRBV7-8 with TRBJ2-6; 7 bases are shared with TRBD2. The CDR3 loop spans 18 amino acids. Germline V CDR1 and CDR2: SGHVS, FQNEAQ. Trimming took 1 base from V and 1 from J; bases not matched to a gene: 7. Here the CDR3 DNA reads TGTGCCAGCAGCTTAGTGGCGCGGGAGTGGTCTGGGGCCAACGTCCTGACTTTC. This gives the protein CASSLVAREWSGANVLTF.

The genes are TRBV5-5 and TRBJ2-7, with a possible D match to TRBD1 (6 bases). Trimming removed 0 bases from V and 2 bases from J, with 15 bases in between. This CDR3 region has 16 residues. Germline values: CDR1 SGHKS, CDR2 YYEKEE (reference sequence). The CDR3 spells CASSLATGVGTYEQYF. The CDR3 DNA follows: TGTGCCAGCAGCTTGGCGACAGGCGTGGGAACCTACGAGCAGTACTTC. The full variable domain, its missing parts supplied by reference TRBV5-5 and TRBJ2-7, is DAGVTQSPTHLIKTRGQQVTLRCSPISGHKSVSWYQQVLGQGPQFIFQYYEKEERGRGNFPDRFSARQFPNYSSELNVNALLLGDSALYLCASSLATGVGTYEQYFGPGTRLTVT.

The chain uses TRBV29-1 and TRBJ1-3; D gene uncertain. Germline loops: CDR1 SQVTM, CDR2 ANQGSEA. This CDR3 region has 11 residues. V was clipped by 5 bases and J by 4 bases, with 6 bases between them. The CDR3 here is CSVRGGNTIYF. CDR3 bases: TGCAGCGTTCGGGGAGGAAACACCATATATTTT. Full variable domain (outside the CDR3, taken from reference TRBV29-1 and TRBJ1-3): SAVISQKPSRDICQRGTSLTIQCQVDSQVTMMFWYRQQPGQSLTLIATANQGSEATYESGFVIDKFPISRPNLTFSTLTVSNMSPEDSSIYLCSVRGGNTIYFGEGSWLTVV.

The V and J genes are TRBV7-3 and TRBJ2-7, with D maybe TRBD2 (6 bases). V gave up 5 bases and J gave up 4 bases, with 12 bases separating them. The CDR3 has 13 amino acids. In germline, CDR1 is SGHTA, CDR2 FQGTGA. DNA of the CDR3: TGTGCCAGCAGCCAAGGGGCGGGGTACGAGCAGTACTTC. As protein: CASSQGAGYEQYF.

The chain carries TRBV7-6 and TRBJ1-2; 7 bases agree with TRBD1. The germline V gene has CDR1 SGHVS and CDR2 FNYEAQ. This CDR3 comprises 14 residues. V lost 5 bases to trimming and J lost 9 bases; unmatched junction nucleotides: 12. CDR3 loop: CASSPMGQQRRYTF. CDR3 DNA: TGTGCCAGCAGCCCTATGGGACAGCAACGTCGCTACACCTTC.

The gene calls are TRBV30 and TRBJ2-1, with TRBD2 identical over 14 bases. J was trimmed by 12 bases and V by 5 bases; bases with no gene match: 9. From germline, CDR1 is GTSNPN and CDR2 SVGIG (reference sequence). CDR3 size: 14 residues. The CDR3, as DNA: TGTGCCTGGGGGACTAGCGGGAGTACCACTGGGCAGTTCTTC. It encodes CAWGTSGSTTGQFF.

CDR3 in DNA: TGTGCCAGCAGCGTAGGTAGCGGGAGCGGGGCAGATACGCAGTATTTT. Translating gives CASSVGSGSGADTQYF. The chain uses TRBV9 and TRBJ2-3; 9 bases map to TRBD2. Germline assignment: CDR1 SGDLS and CDR2 YYNGEE. The junction had 6 bases not matched to a gene; V was cut back by 0 bases and J by 4 bases. This CDR3 has 16 residues.

V is TRBV7-2 and J is TRBJ2-7; 9 bases match TRBD1. The CDR3 loop spans 15 amino acids. The germline CDR1 and CDR2 sequences are SGHTA and FQGNSA. The V segment lost 0 bases and the J segment 5 bases; nucleotides outside the gene matches: 5. The CDR3 coding sequence is TGTGCCAGCAGCTTAGCGGGGACAGGGCTCGACGAGCAGTACTTC. Its protein product is CASSLAGTGLDEQYF.

The genes are TRBV6-5 and TRBJ2-5, with a weak D call TRBD2 (6 bases). Germline V gene data show CDR1 as MNHEY and CDR2 as SVGAGI. This CDR3 is 14 amino acids long. Trimming shortened V by 6 bases and J by 1 base, and 12 bases separated the two germline ends. CDR3 loop: CASSGGRVQETQYF. DNA of the CDR3: TGTGCCAGCAGCGGGGGACGTGTCCAAGAGACCCAGTACTTC.

The chain has TRBV18 and TRBJ2-2; TRBD2 matches 9 bases. The CDR3 spans 17 residues. The germline gives CDR1 KGHSH, CDR2 LQKENI. The V segment lost 2 bases and the J segment 1 base; nucleotides outside the gene matches: 5. This CDR3 reads CASSPLLAGQNTGELFF. In DNA form, the CDR3 reads TGTGCCAGCTCACCATTGCTAGCGGGGCAGAACACCGGGGAGCTGTTTTTT.

V is TRBV2 and J is TRBJ2-1, with D perhaps TRBD2 (6 bases). The CDR3 length is 14 residues. Trimming stripped 2 bases from V and 9 bases from J, with 14 bases between. Germline V gene lookup returns CDR1 SNHLY and CDR2 FYNNEI. The CDR3 region is CASSESAGSSEQFF. CDR3 nucleotides: TGTGCCAGCAGTGAATCTGCGGGATCTTCTGAGCAGTTCTTC.

The chain has TRBV7-9 and TRBJ2-2; no reliable D call. CDR1 is SEHNR, CDR2 FQNEAQ, per germline (reference sequence). This CDR3 is built from 15 residues. Trimming cost V 2 bases and J 2 bases, with 9 bases left between them. CDR3 region: CASSLYEANTGELFF. CDR3 in DNA: TGTGCCAGCAGCTTATATGAGGCAAACACCGGGGAGCTGTTTTTT.

This chain connects TRBV5-6 to TRBJ2-2; perhaps TRBD2 as D (6 bases). The germline V gene has CDR1 SGHDT and CDR2 YYEEEE. The V end was cut by 5 bases, the J end by 5 bases, with 13 bases between. The CDR3 has 14 residues. The CDR3 reads CASRPWGRTGELFF. CDR3 bases: TGTGCCAGCAGGCCCTGGGGGAGGACCGGGGAGCTGTTTTTT.

The J gene is TRBJ2-1, the V gene TRBV5-1; 7 bases map to TRBD2. V shed 4 bases and J 6 bases; nucleotides not matched to a gene: 7. This CDR3 is built from 14 residues. Germline CDR1 is SGHRS and CDR2 is YFSETQ. CDR3 coding DNA: TGCGCCAGCAGCCCGGGACTACCCCTCAATGAGCAGTTCTTC. Residues: CASSPGLPLNEQFF.

The chain carries TRBV6-4 and TRBJ2-1; 14 nucleotides match TRBD2. CDR1 is MRHNA and CDR2 is SNTAGT in the germline V gene. The CDR3 is made up of 18 amino acids. V trimming: 4 bases; J trimming: 9 bases; junction bases outside the gene matches: 14. The CDR3 DNA reads TGTGCCAGCAGTGCACTCCCCGGGACTAGCGGGAGCGGGATTGAGCAGTTCTTC. Translation gives CASSALPGTSGSGIEQFF.

This clone was detected once. CDR3 in amino acids: CASSQDGREDDTEQFF. CDR3 bases: TGTGCCAGCAGCCAAGACGGCCGGGAGGACGATACTGAGCAGTTCTTC. The rearrangement uses TRBV4-2 and TRBJ2-1, with 7 bases matching TRBD2. The CDR3 loop spans 16 amino acids. Germline-derived CDR1 and CDR2 are LGHNA and YNFKEQ. J was trimmed by 9 bases and V by 0 bases; bases with no gene match: 11.

The chain uses TRBV11-3 and TRBJ2-7; perhaps TRBD1 as D (5 bases). V was clipped by 6 bases and J by 4 bases, with 16 bases between them. The CDR3 totals 14 residues. Germline CDR1 reads SGHNT; CDR2 reads YENEEA. The CDR3: CASSSPRQPYEQYF. Written as DNA, the CDR3 is TGTGCCAGCAGTTCCCCAAGACAGCCGTACGAGCAGTACTTC. Filled out from reference TRBV11-3 and TRBJ2-7, the complete variable domain reads EAGVVQSPRYKIIEKKQPVAFWCNPISGHNTLYWYLQNLGQGPELLIRYENEEAVDDSQLPKDRFSAERLKGVDSTLKIQPAELGDSAVYLCASSSPRQPYEQYFGPGTRLTVT.

The chain joins TRBV19 to TRBJ2-1; tentative D call: TRBD2 (6 bases). Trimming took off 10 bases at V and 8 bases at J, with 24 bases between the two ends. Per germline, CDR1 LNHDA and CDR2 SQIVND (reference sequence). The CDR3 sequence is 15 residues long. The CDR3 DNA follows: TGTGCCACCGCCCCCCGGGACTCTACCTTCGATGAGCAGTTCTTC. Protein sequence: CATAPRDSTFDEQFF.